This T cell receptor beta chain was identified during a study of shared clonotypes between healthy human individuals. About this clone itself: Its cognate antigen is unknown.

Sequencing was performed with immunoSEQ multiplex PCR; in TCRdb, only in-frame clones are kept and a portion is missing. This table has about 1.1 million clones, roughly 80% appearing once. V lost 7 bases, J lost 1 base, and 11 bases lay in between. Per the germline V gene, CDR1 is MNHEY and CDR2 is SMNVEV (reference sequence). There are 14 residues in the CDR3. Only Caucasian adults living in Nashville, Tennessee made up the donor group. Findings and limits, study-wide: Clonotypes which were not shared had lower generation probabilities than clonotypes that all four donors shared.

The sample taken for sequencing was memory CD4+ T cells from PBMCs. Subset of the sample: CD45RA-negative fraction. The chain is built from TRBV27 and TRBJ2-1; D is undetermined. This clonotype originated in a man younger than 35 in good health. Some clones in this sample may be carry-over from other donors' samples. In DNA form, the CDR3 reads TGTGCCAGCAACAGCATAGGGTCCTACAATGAGCAGTTCTTC. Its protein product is CASNSIGSYNEQFF.